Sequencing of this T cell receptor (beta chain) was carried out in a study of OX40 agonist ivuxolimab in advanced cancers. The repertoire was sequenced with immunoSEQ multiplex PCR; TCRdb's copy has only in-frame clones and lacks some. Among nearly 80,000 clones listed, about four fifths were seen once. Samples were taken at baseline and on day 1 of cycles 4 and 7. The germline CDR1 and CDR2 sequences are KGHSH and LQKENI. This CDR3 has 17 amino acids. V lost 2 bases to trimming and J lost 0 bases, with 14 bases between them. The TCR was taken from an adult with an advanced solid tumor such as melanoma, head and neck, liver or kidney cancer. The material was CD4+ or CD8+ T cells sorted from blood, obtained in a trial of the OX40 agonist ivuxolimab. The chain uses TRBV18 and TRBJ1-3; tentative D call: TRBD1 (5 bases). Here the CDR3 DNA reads TGTGCCAGCTCACCAACTCCGGGACCGACCTCTGGAAACACCATATATTTT. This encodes CASSPTPGPTSGNTIYF.